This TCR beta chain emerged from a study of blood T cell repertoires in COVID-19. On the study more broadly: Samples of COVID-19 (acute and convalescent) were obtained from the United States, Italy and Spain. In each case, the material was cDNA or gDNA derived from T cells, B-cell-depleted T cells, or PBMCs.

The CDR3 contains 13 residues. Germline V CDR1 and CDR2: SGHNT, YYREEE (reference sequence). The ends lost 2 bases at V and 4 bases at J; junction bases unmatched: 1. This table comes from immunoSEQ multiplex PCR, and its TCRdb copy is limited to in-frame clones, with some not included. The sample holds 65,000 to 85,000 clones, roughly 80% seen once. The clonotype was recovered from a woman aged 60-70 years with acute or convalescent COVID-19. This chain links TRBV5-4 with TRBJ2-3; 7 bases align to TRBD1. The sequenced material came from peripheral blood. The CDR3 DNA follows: TGTGCCAGCAGCTTTGACAGGGCAGATACGCAGTATTTT. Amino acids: CASSFDRADTQYF.